This T cell receptor beta chain was found in a study of CXCR3-negative and CXCR3-positive naive CD8 T cells. The germline V gene encodes CDR1 PRHDT and CDR2 FYEKMQ (reference sequence). There are 14 residues in the CDR3. It was by 5' RACE with UMI labels that the TRB cDNA libraries were prepared. After re-calling the 5' RACE reads, TCRdb lists one entry per CDR3 protein, DNA absent. The data show under 6,000 distinct CDR3 sequences, and the top ten clones hold about 1.8%. Measured by frequency, this clonotype is medium-sized. The antigen remains unidentified. Study conclusions and caveats: TRB CDR3 hydrophobicity was greater in CXCR3-positive naive cells than in CXCR3-negative naive cells.

The rearrangement uses TRBV13 and TRBJ2-1; lacking DNA, the TRBD2 call made by TCRdb goes unchecked. The material sequenced was naive CXCR3+ CD8+ T cells from blood. The subset was: CD45RO-CCR7+CD27+CD95- naive CD8+ T cells expressing CXCR3 (TNR3+). This clonotype originated in a human donor in good health. Some clones in this sample may be carry-over from other donors' samples. This CDR3 reads CASSQLASYNEQFF.